This TCR beta chain stems from a study of control samples from healthy donors and cancer patients. Sequencing used immunoSEQ multiplex PCR; TCRdb keeps in-frame clones, though not all of them. The data hold under 200,000 clones, with 90% to 95% observed a single time. This CDR3 has 17 residues. CDR1 SGHRS and CDR2 YFSETQ come from the germline V gene. V shed 0 bases and J shed 4 bases, with 18 bases lying between them. The V gene is TRBV5-1, the J gene TRBJ2-3, with D unclear. This receptor was identified in a woman in her thirties in good health. Sequenced input: blood. The CDR3 here is CASSLAPVQTRPDTQYF. The CDR3 region has the DNA TGCGCCAGCAGCTTGGCCCCGGTGCAGACACGACCAGATACGCAGTATTTT.